The clone carrying this T cell receptor (beta chain) was found once. The data derive from a study of blood T cell repertoires in COVID-19. Libraries were prepared by immunoSEQ multiplex PCR; TCRdb keeps only in-frame clonotypes and omits some of them. The sample includes about 440,000 clones, around 89% of them seen just once. V lost 4 bases and J 0 bases, leaving 7 bases between the germline ends. The CDR3 spans 13 residues. Germline loops: CDR1 GTSNPN, CDR2 SVGIG (reference sequence). J is TRBJ1-5 and V is TRBV30; D call uncertain. The receptor's source is a woman in her twenties or thirties with acute or convalescent COVID-19. Sequences were obtained from peripheral blood. As DNA, the CDR3 is TGTGCCTGGAACGCTAATAGCAATCAGCCCCAGCATTTT. It yields the protein CAWNANSNQPQHF.